The clone carrying this T cell receptor (beta chain) was counted at least ten times. What it recognizes is unknown. These data belong to a study of T cell repertoires in cytomegalovirus infection. Across the study: It was recently identified HLA-C-restricted and well-studied HLA-B-restricted CMV epitopes that the study used. Indicated by public TCR beta signatures were CMV infection and matching HLA type. Broader study findings: CMV-specific TCR beta clonotypes restricted by HLA-C dominated the ex vivo response. Carriers of CMV plus the relevant HLA were identified by cumulative public TCR beta family frequency.

TCRdb re-called the reads through MiXCR, storing one row per CDR3 protein. The table lists about 920,000 distinct CDR3 sequences, around 30% of them singletons. From germline, CDR1 is SEHNR and CDR2 FQNEAQ (reference sequence). Deletions cut 5 bases from V and 3 bases from J, with 20 bases between. The CDR3 totals 16 residues. The chain joins TRBV7-9 to TRBJ2-7; TRBD1 might be the D (6 bases). Sequencing used cultured CD8+ T cells from PBMCs, obtained from culture after CMV antigen stimulation. This receptor was identified in a human donor in good health (CMV status not recorded). Some clones in this sample may be carry-over from other donors' samples. CDR3 in amino acids: CASSLGYPRDNYEQYF. CDR3 nucleotides: TGTGCCAGCAGCCTCGGGTACCCCCGGGACAACTACGAGCAGTACTTC.